These 19 T cell receptor beta chains originate from one sample sequenced in a study of cytomegalovirus exposure and HLA in healthy donors. 13 Jbeta primers and 60 Vbeta primers were used for the PCR. The method was immunoSEQ multiplex PCR; TCRdb's version includes in-frame clones alone and lacks a portion of them. The table records about 110,000 clones, 65% to 80% of them present only once. The specimen sequenced was PBMCs. The source is a woman aged 45-59 years in good health and CMV-seropositive.

CDR3 protein: CASSFGAKRDTGELFF. The CDR3 nucleotides are TGTGCCAGCAGCTTCGGGGCTAAGCGGGACACCGGGGAGCTGTTTTTT. J is TRBJ2-2 and V is TRBV7-3; possibly TRBD2 for D (6 bases). The CDR3 has 16 amino acids. Per the germline V gene, CDR1 is SGHTA and CDR2 is FQGTGA. The ends were cut back, 3 bases at V and 3 bases at J, with 14 bases in the middle.

V gene TRBV18 combines with J gene TRBJ2-7, with TRBD1 identical over 8 bases. V trimming: 1 base; J trimming: 5 bases; junction bases outside the gene matches: 16. Per the germline V gene, CDR1 is KGHSH and CDR2 is LQKENI. The CDR3 covers 18 residues. CDR3 sequence: CASSPLSFGRGPVDEQYF. DNA of the CDR3: TGTGCCAGCTCACCACTTAGCTTTGGCAGGGGGCCGGTGGACGAGCAGTACTTC. The full variable domain, in which reference TRBV18 and TRBJ2-7 provide the parts outside the CDR3, is NAGVMQNPRHLVRRRGQEARLRCSPMKGHSHVYWYRQLPEEGLKFMVYLQKENIIDESGMPKERFSAEFPKEGPSILRIQQVVRGDSAAYFCASSPLSFGRGPVDEQYFGPGTRLTVT.

This sequence joins TRBV5-1 and TRBJ1-3, with D hard to call. The CDR3 contains 17 residues. In germline, CDR1 is SGHRS, CDR2 YFSETQ. V was shortened by 0 bases and J by 0 bases, with 13 bases between the two germline ends. The CDR3 reads CASSLVGSPSSGNTIYF. The CDR3 nucleotides are TGCGCCAGCAGCTTGGTAGGGAGCCCCTCCTCTGGAAACACCATATATTTT. The whole variable domain, remainder taken from reference TRBV5-1 and TRBJ1-3, is KAGVTQTPRYLIKTRGQQVTLSCSPISGHRSVSWYQQTPGQGLQFLFEYFSETQRNKGNFPGRFSGRQFSNSRSEMNVSTLELGDSALYLCASSLVGSPSSGNTIYFGEGSWLTVV.

The chain has TRBV13 and TRBJ1-1, with D unclear. Trimming left V 2 bases short and J 5 bases short, with 18 bases between. Germline CDR1 is PRHDT and CDR2 is FYEKMQ (reference sequence). The CDR3 consists of 16 residues. CDR3 nucleotides: TGTGCCAGCAGCTTAACTCGATCTTCGGGGAGTACTGAAGCTTTCTTT. It translates to CASSLTRSSGSTEAFF.

V gene TRBV5-5 combines with J gene TRBJ2-2, with no clear D. The CDR3 sequence is 16 residues long. Between the trimmed V and J ends, which lost 3 bases and 0 bases, there was a span of 12 bases. Germline V gives CDR1 SGHKS, CDR2 YYEKEE (reference sequence). The CDR3 spells CASSSSWQANTGELFF. CDR3 DNA: TGTGCCAGCAGCTCGTCCTGGCAAGCGAACACCGGGGAGCTGTTTTTT.

The chain uses TRBV5-1 and TRBJ1-4; 10 nucleotides agree with TRBD1. Germline values: CDR1 SGHRS, CDR2 YFSETQ. V was pared by 3 bases and J by 5 bases, with 4 bases of the junction left unmatched. The CDR3 is 15 residues long. The CDR3, as DNA: TGCGCCAGCAGCTCCAGGACAGGGGGGAATGAAAAACTGTTTTTT. Its protein product is CASSSRTGGNEKLFF. The whole variable domain, remainder taken from reference TRBV5-1 and TRBJ1-4, is KAGVTQTPRYLIKTRGQQVTLSCSPISGHRSVSWYQQTPGQGLQFLFEYFSETQRNKGNFPGRFSGRQFSNSRSEMNVSTLELGDSALYLCASSSRTGGNEKLFFGSGTQLSVL.

The V and J genes are TRBV29-1 and TRBJ1-4; D is ambiguous. V was cut by 0 bases and J by 3 bases, with 8 bases left in between. The CDR3 consists of 14 residues. Germline CDR1 and CDR2: SQVTM and ANQGSEA. This CDR3 is CSVEERNPNEKLFF. The CDR3, as DNA: TGCAGCGTTGAAGAGCGGAACCCTAATGAAAAACTGTTTTTT. Full variable domain (remainder filled in from reference TRBV29-1 and TRBJ1-4): SAVISQKPSRDICQRGTSLTIQCQVDSQVTMMFWYRQQPGQSLTLIATANQGSEATYESGFVIDKFPISRPNLTFSTLTVSNMSPEDSSIYLCSVEERNPNEKLFFGSGTQLSVL.

The chain joins TRBV9 to TRBJ2-3, with 8 bases matching TRBD2. The CDR3 covers 18 residues. V dropped 3 bases and J dropped 2; count of bases not matched to a gene: 14. Per germline, CDR1 SGDLS and CDR2 YYNGEE. The CDR3: CASSEPSGGFSLTDTQYF. The CDR3 DNA sequence: TGTGCCAGCAGCGAACCGAGCGGGGGTTTTTCCCTCACAGATACGCAGTATTTT.

This clone has just a few counts. V is TRBV4-1 and J is TRBJ1-1; TRBD1 aligns across 7 bases. After removal of 1 base from V and 6 bases from J, the junction contained 5 bases not matched to a gene. The length of the CDR3 is 14 residues. Germline assignment: CDR1 MGHRA and CDR2 YSYEKL. Written as DNA, the CDR3 is TGCGCCAGCAGCCAAGTAAGGAGGGGGCCTGAAGCTTTCTTT. It yields the protein CASSQVRRGPEAFF.

V and J are TRBV9 and TRBJ2-1; weak D call: TRBD2 (5 bases). The germline gives CDR1 SGDLS, CDR2 YYNGEE. With 7 bases removed from V and 3 bases from J, the gap between germline ends came to 14 bases. This CDR3 region has 14 residues. This CDR3 is CASSRGVDYNEQFF. As DNA, the CDR3 is TGTGCCAGCTCCCGGGGAGTAGACTACAATGAGCAGTTCTTC. The entire variable domain, with the rest obtained from reference TRBV9 and TRBJ2-1, is as follows: DSGVTQTPKHLITATGQRVTLRCSPRSGDLSVYWYQQSLDQGLQFLIQYYNGEERAKGNILERFSAQQFPDLHSELNLSSLELGDSALYFCASSRGVDYNEQFFGPGTRLTVL.

J is TRBJ2-7 and V is TRBV15; D unresolved. Between the trimmed V and J ends, which lost 0 bases and 1 base, there was a span of 4 bases. CDR3 size: 13 residues. Germline values: CDR1 LNHNV, CDR2 YYDKDF (reference sequence). Written as DNA, the CDR3 is TGTGCCACCAGCAGAGATGTATCCTACGAGCAGTACTTC. The encoded protein is CATSRDVSYEQYF.

This sequence joins TRBV15 and TRBJ1-5, with D perhaps matching TRBD1 (5 bases). The CDR3 totals 15 residues. Per germline, CDR1 LNHNV and CDR2 YYDKDF (reference sequence). The V end lost 4 bases, the J end lost 3 bases, and 13 bases lay between the germline ends. CDR3 in DNA: TGTGCCACCAGCATTGCAGGGTCAAACAATCAGCCCCAGCATTTT. Translated: CATSIAGSNNQPQHF. The whole variable domain, remainder taken from reference TRBV15 and TRBJ1-5, is DAMVIQNPRYQVTQFGKPVTLSCSQTLNHNVMYWYQQKSSQAPKLLFHYYDKDFNNEADTPDNFQSRRPNTSFCFLDIRSPGLGDTAMYLCATSIAGSNNQPQHFGDGTRLSIL.

This clone was seen once. V and J are TRBV6-5 and TRBJ1-3; D call uncertain. This CDR3 comprises 15 residues. Germline V gene data show CDR1 as MNHEY and CDR2 as SVGAGI. V was pared by 0 bases and J by 2 bases, with 8 bases between. The CDR3 nucleotides are TGTGCCAGCAGTTACTCGCCGACAACTGGAAACACCATATATTTT. Amino acids: CASSYSPTTGNTIYF.

This sequence joins TRBV6-1 and TRBJ1-6; D unresolved. V lost 4 bases and J lost 8, with 6 bases in between. The CDR3 totals 12 residues. Germline CDR1 MNHNS, CDR2 SASEGT. The CDR3 region is CASSGRDSPLHF. DNA for the CDR3: TGTGCCAGCAGTGGGAGGGATTCACCCCTCCACTTT.

The chain recombines TRBV28 with TRBJ1-1; TRBD1 might be the D (5 bases). The V gene's germline CDR1 is MDHEN and CDR2 SYDVKM. Trimming removed 3 bases at V and 0 bases at J, with 8 bases between. The CDR3 totals 14 residues. The DNA of the CDR3 is TGTGCCAGCAGTTTGGGGGGAGTGAACACTGAAGCTTTCTTT. Its translation is CASSLGGVNTEAFF.

The CDR3 nucleotides are TGTGCCAGCAGCCCGTTGACTGAAGCTTTCTTT. Translated: CASSPLTEAFF. The rearrangement uses TRBV7-9 and TRBJ1-1; D remains unclear. The length of the CDR3 is 11 residues. CDR1 and CDR2 from the germline V gene are SEHNR and FQNEAQ (reference sequence). V lost 5 bases to trimming and J lost 5 bases, with 6 bases between them. Variable domain in full (rest from reference TRBV7-9 and TRBJ1-1): DTGVSQNPRHKITKRGQNVTFRCDPISEHNRLYWYRQTLGQGPEFLTYFQNEAQLEKSRLLSDRFSAERPKGSFSTLEIQRTEQGDSAMYLCASSPLTEAFFGQGTRLTVV.

Here the CDR3 reads CASSLTGYNEQFF. The CDR3 bases are TGTGCCAGCAGCTTGACGGGTTACAATGAGCAGTTCTTC. J is TRBJ2-1 and V is TRBV7-3; no clear D gene. Germline CDR1 SGHTA, CDR2 FQGTGA. The CDR3 spans 13 residues. V lost 3 bases and J 4 bases, leaving 7 bases between the germline ends.

The J gene is TRBJ1-1, the V gene TRBV7-6; perhaps TRBD1 as D (6 bases). Per the germline V gene, CDR1 is SGHVS and CDR2 is FNYEAQ. V was trimmed by 3 bases and J by 5 bases, leaving 13 bases between them. This CDR3 contains 14 residues. The CDR3 DNA sequence: TGTGCCAGCAGCTTTGGGACACTCAGGACTGAAGCTTTCTTT. This translates into CASSFGTLRTEAFF. Together with reference TRBV7-6 and TRBJ1-1, the CDR3 gives the full variable domain: GAGVSQSPRYKVTKRGQDVALRCDPISGHVSLYWYRQALGQGPEFLTYFNYEAQQDKSGLPNDRFSAERPEGSISTLTIQRTEQRDSAMYRCASSFGTLRTEAFFGQGTRLTVV.

The gene calls are TRBV27 and TRBJ2-2; D gene ambiguous. V was trimmed by 5 bases and J by 1 base, leaving 2 bases between them. This CDR3 has 12 residues. Germline V gene sequence: CDR1 MNHEY, CDR2 SMNVEV (reference sequence). The CDR3 protein is CASSLNTGELFF. The CDR3 region has the DNA TGTGCCAGCAGTCTGAACACCGGGGAGCTGTTTTTT.